A selection of T cell receptor beta chains follows, all from one sample in a study of blood T cell repertoires in COVID-19. Clones were read by immunoSEQ multiplex PCR, and TCRdb kept only the in-frame ones, dropping some. The sample lists some 140,000 clones; 78% were seen once. What was sequenced was peripheral blood. These TCRs come from a man in his 60s who had recovered from COVID-19. CDR3s include the opening cysteine and the closing phenylalanine or tryptophan. Fields, in order: J gene, clone size, D gene, V gene, CDR3 length, CDR3 DNA, CDR3 protein. A D gene is named only where the DNA matches it firmly. Part of the rows lack a size; the others show once, few, many or a class for expanded clones.

TRBJ1-5 | . | TRBD1 | TRBV19 | 15 | TGTGCCAGTAGCTTACAGGGGGCGCGGAATCAGCCCCAGCATTTT | CASSLQGARNQPQHF
TRBJ2-4 | few | TRBD1 | TRBV19 | 16 | TGTGCCAGTAGCCATGACAGGGGGGGAGCCAAAAACATTCAGTACTTC | CASSHDRGGAKNIQYF
TRBJ2-1 | . | . | TRBV21-1 | 16 | TGTGCCAGCAGCAAGCGGCGGGAGGGCTCCTACAATGAGCAGTTCTTC | CASSKRREGSYNEQFF
TRBJ2-1 | . | . | TRBV3-1/TRBV3-2 | 16 | TGTGCCAGCAGCCAAGATCAAAGACACCTCTACAATGAGCAGTTCTTC | CASSQDQRHLYNEQFF
TRBJ1-4 | . | . | TRBV5-6 | 14 | TGTGCCAGCAGGAGGGGGAGCATAAAGGAAAAACTGTTTTTT | CASRRGSIKEKLFF
TRBJ1-2 | . | . | TRBV27 | 14 | TGTGCCAGCAAGCGGGGGCCATCTAACTATGGCTACACCTTC | CASKRGPSNYGYTF
TRBJ2-7 | . | . | TRBV14 | 14 | TGTGCCAGCAGCCACGTGCTAGCAGCCCACGAGCAGTACTTC | CASSHVLAAHEQYF
TRBJ1-3 | . | . | TRBV7-7 | 13 | TGTGCTAGCAGCGCGGGTCCTGGAAACACCATATATTTT | CASSAGPGNTIYF
TRBJ1-2 | few | . | TRBV11-2 | 15 | TGTGCCAGCAGCCCGCGGACAGCCTCAATATATGGCTACACCTTC | CASSPRTASIYGYTF
TRBJ2-1 | . | . | TRBV5-4 | 18 | TGTGCCAGCAGCTCCGGACAGATTTCTTACAGCTCCTACAATGAGCAGTTCTTC | CASSSGQISYSSYNEQFF
TRBJ2-7 | . | TRBD1 | TRBV7-9 | 14 | TGTGCCAGCAGCAGAGGACAGGGGAACTACGAGCAGTACTTC | CASSRGQGNYEQYF
TRBJ1-3 | once | . | TRBV6-5 | 15 | TGTGCCAGCAGTTATGAGGGAACTAGTGGAAACACCATATATTTT | CASSYEGTSGNTIYF
TRBJ2-2 | many | . | TRBV2 | 14 | TGTGCCAGCAGTGGGGTTGCGGGCACCGGGGAGCTGTTTTTT | CASSGVAGTGELFF
TRBJ1-4 | . | . | TRBV7-6 | 16 | TGTGCCAGCAGCTTAGACGGGTCCCCAACTAATGAAAAACTGTTTTTT | CASSLDGSPTNEKLFF
TRBJ2-7 | few | TRBD1 | TRBV11-2 | 15 | TGTGCCAGCAGCTTAGCCGGACAGGGACCCTACGAGCAGTACTTC | CASSLAGQGPYEQYF
TRBJ2-5 | . | TRBD2 | TRBV20-1 | 16 | TGCAGTGCTAGTATCCCCTGGCGGGAGGGCCAAGAGACCCAGTACTTC | CSASIPWREGQETQYF
TRBJ2-7 | few | . | TRBV28 | 14 | TGTGCCAGCAGTTTAGCGGGGCGGGGTAACGAGCAGTACTTC | CASSLAGRGNEQYF
TRBJ2-2 | . | . | TRBV9 | 16 | TGTGCCAGCAGCGTAGAGGCGGGGGCTAACACCGGGGAGCTGTTTTTT | CASSVEAGANTGELFF
TRBJ2-7 | . | TRBD1 | TRBV7-9 | 14 | TGTGCCAGCAGCCCGGGACAGGGTCTCTACGAGCAGTACTTC | CASSPGQGLYEQYF
TRBJ2-3 | once | TRBD2 | TRBV7-3 | 15 | TGTGCCAGCAGCGAAGCGGGGAGGAGCACAGATACGCAGTATTTT | CASSEAGRSTDTQYF
TRBJ2-2 | . | . | TRBV11-2 | 16 | TGTGCCAGCAGCTTACGCAGGGCCTTTAACACCGGGGAGCTGTTTTTT | CASSLRRAFNTGELFF
TRBJ2-3 | . | . | TRBV6-5 | 15 | TGTGCCAGCAGGGAGGTAGGCGGTAGCACAGATACGCAGTATTTT | CASREVGGSTDTQYF
TRBJ1-5 | once | . | TRBV7-2 | 13 | TGTGCCAGCAGCTTCAGGTACAATCAGCCCCAGCATTTT | CASSFRYNQPQHF
TRBJ2-1 | . | . | TRBV7-2 | 15 | TGTGCCAGCAGCTTAGCGGGAGCGGGCTACAATGAGCAGTTCTTC | CASSLAGAGYNEQFF
TRBJ2-7 | . | . | TRBV10-3 | 13 | TGTGCCATCAGTGAGTCCGCCGGGGTCGAGCAGTACTTC | CAISESAGVEQYF
TRBJ1-1 | . | . | TRBV30 | 13 | TGTGCCTGTAGAGGATTGGGGAACACTGAAGCTTTCTTT | CACRGLGNTEAFF
TRBJ2-3 | . | TRBD2 | TRBV28 | 15 | TGTGCCAGCAAGTCCCGGACTAGCGGGAACCATACGCAGTATTTT | CASKSRTSGNHTQYF